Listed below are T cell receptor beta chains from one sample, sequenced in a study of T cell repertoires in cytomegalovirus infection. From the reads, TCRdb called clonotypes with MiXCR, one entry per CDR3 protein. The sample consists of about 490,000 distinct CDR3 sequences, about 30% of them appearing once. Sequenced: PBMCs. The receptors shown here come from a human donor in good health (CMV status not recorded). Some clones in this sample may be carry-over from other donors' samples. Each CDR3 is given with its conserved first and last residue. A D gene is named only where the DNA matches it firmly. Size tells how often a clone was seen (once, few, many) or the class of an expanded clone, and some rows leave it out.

CDR3: CASSPGGTAYEQYF; DNA: TGTGCCAGCAGTCCAGGAGGGACTGCCTACGAGCAGTACTTC; length: 14; D: -; J: TRBJ2-7; size: -; V: TRBV5-6
CDR3: CASPDGTEAFF; DNA: TGTGCCAGCCCGGATGGCACTGAAGCTTTCTTT; length: 11; D: -; J: TRBJ1-1; size: -; V: TRBV6-4
CDR3: CASSSGGGREPQHF; DNA: TGTGCCAGCAGCTCAGGGGGAGGGAGGGAGCCCCAGCATTTT; length: 14; D: TRBD1; J: TRBJ1-5; size: many; V: TRBV7-2
CDR3: CASSHYTGGASGNTIYF; DNA: TGTGCCAGCAGCCATTACACAGGGGGCGCCTCTGGAAACACCATATATTTT; length: 17; D: TRBD1; J: TRBJ1-3; size: many; V: TRBV7-8
CDR3: CASTNTGGRNTEAFF; DNA: TGTGCCAGCACCAATACAGGGGGCCGAAACACTGAAGCTTTCTTT; length: 15; D: TRBD1; J: TRBJ1-1; size: -; V: TRBV7-9
CDR3: CAITGDRRMNTEAFF; DNA: TGTGCCATCACCGGGGACAGGAGAATGAACACTGAAGCTTTCTTT; length: 15; D: TRBD1; J: TRBJ1-1; size: -; V: TRBV10-3
CDR3: CASSLYQAGQKDTQYF; DNA: TGTGCCAGCAGCTTATACCAAGCGGGGCAGAAGGATACGCAGTATTTT; length: 16; D: TRBD2; J: TRBJ2-3; size: many; V: TRBV7-2
CDR3: CASSPEVRSGNTIYF; DNA: TGTGCCAGCAGTCCCGAGGTCCGCTCTGGAAACACCATATATTTT; length: 15; D: -; J: TRBJ1-3; size: -; V: TRBV6-1
CDR3: CASSYSSGLAKNIQYF; DNA: TGTGCCAGCAGTTACTCTAGCGGACTAGCCAAAAACATTCAGTACTTC; length: 16; D: -; J: TRBJ2-4; size: few; V: TRBV6-2/TRBV6-3
CDR3: CASSEGPTGSYEQYF; DNA: TGTGCCAGCAGTGAAGGGCCCACAGGATCCTACGAGCAGTACTTC; length: 15; D: -; J: TRBJ2-7; size: few; V: TRBV6-1
CDR3: CASSEGSGSPYNEQFF; DNA: TGTGCCAGCAGCGAAGGAAGCGGGAGTCCCTACAATGAGCAGTTCTTC; length: 16; D: TRBD2; J: TRBJ2-1; size: -; V: TRBV7-9
CDR3: CASSQTGTGYDEQFF; DNA: TGTGCCAGCAGCCAGACCGGGACAGGGTACGATGAGCAGTTCTTC; length: 15; D: TRBD1; J: TRBJ2-1; size: many; V: TRBV7-2
CDR3: CSVKESGQPQHF; DNA: TGCAGCGTTAAAGAATCCGGTCAGCCCCAGCATTTT; length: 12; D: -; J: TRBJ1-5; size: -; V: TRBV29-1
CDR3: CASSIDQAGGRYVEQFF; DNA: TGTGCCAGTAGTATAGATCAAGCGGGAGGGCGGTATGTTGAGCAGTTCTTC; length: 17; D: TRBD2; J: TRBJ2-1; size: few; V: TRBV19
CDR3: CASNEGGNTEAFF; DNA: TGTGCCAGCAATGAGGGGGGGAACACTGAAGCTTTCTTT; length: 13; D: -; J: TRBJ1-1; size: -; V: TRBV6-5
CDR3: CASSYYSRRFYGYTF; DNA: TGTGCCAGCAGCTATTACTCTAGAAGGTTCTATGGCTACACCTTC; length: 15; D: -; J: TRBJ1-2; size: few; V: TRBV5-6
CDR3: CASSPQEGTEAFF; DNA: TGTGCCAGCAGCCCTCAGGAAGGGACTGAAGCTTTCTTT; length: 13; D: -; J: TRBJ1-1; size: many; V: TRBV7-6
CDR3: CASSPRDSGWAGELFF; DNA: TGTGCCAGTAGTCCCCGGGACTCCGGATGGGCCGGGGAGCTGTTTTTT; length: 16; D: -; J: TRBJ2-2; size: -; V: TRBV19
CDR3: CASSLPQGKNTGELFF; DNA: TGTGCCAGCAGCTTACCGCAGGGAAAAAACACCGGGGAGCTGTTTTTT; length: 16; D: -; J: TRBJ2-2; size: many; V: TRBV7-9
CDR3: CASSLEGQRSTNENLFF; DNA: TGTGCCAGCAGCTTAGAGGGACAGCGTTCAACTAATGAAAATCTGTTTTTT; length: 17; D: TRBD1; J: TRBJ1-4; size: -; V: TRBV7-3
CDR3: CASSYGLAVPTDTQYF; DNA: TGTGCCAGCAGTTACGGGCTAGCGGTGCCAACGGATACGCAGTATTTT; length: 16; D: TRBD2; J: TRBJ2-3; size: -; V: TRBV6-2/TRBV6-3
CDR3: CASSLPRGANSYEQYF; DNA: TGTGCCAGCAGCTTACCCCGAGGTGCCAACTCCTACGAGCAGTACTTC; length: 16; D: -; J: TRBJ2-7; size: many; V: TRBV7-2
CDR3: CASSIESQSEQPQHF; DNA: TGTGCCAGTAGTATAGAAAGTCAGTCTGAGCAGCCCCAGCATTTT; length: 15; D: -; J: TRBJ1-5; size: -; V: TRBV19
CDR3: CSASGGLAGYYEQYF; DNA: TGCAGTGCTTCTGGAGGACTAGCGGGATACTACGAGCAGTACTTC; length: 15; D: TRBD2; J: TRBJ2-7; size: once; V: TRBV20-1
CDR3: CASSATIGLAGGLVIF; DNA: TGTGCCAGCAGCGCGACGATAGGACTAGCGGGAGGGCTTGTAATCTTC; length: 16; D: TRBD2; J: TRBJ2-1; size: -; V: TRBV7-6
CDR3: CASSLNQISETQYF; DNA: TGTGCCAGCAGTCTGAATCAGATCTCAGAGACCCAGTACTTC; length: 14; D: -; J: TRBJ2-5; size: -; V: TRBV27
CDR3: CASSYPGQGGGEQYF; DNA: TGTGCCAGCAGTTACCCCGGACAGGGTGGTGGCGAGCAGTACTTC; length: 15; D: TRBD1; J: TRBJ2-7; size: -; V: TRBV6-5
CDR3: CASSRTRSVGPYEQYF; DNA: TGTGCCAGCAGCCGCACGCGTAGCGTAGGACCCTACGAGCAGTACTTC; length: 16; D: -; J: TRBJ2-7; size: many; V: TRBV7-2
CDR3: CASSPWINRYAEAFF; DNA: TGTGCCAGCAGCCCCTGGATCAATCGGTACGCTGAAGCTTTCTTT; length: 15; D: -; J: TRBJ1-1; size: many; V: TRBV7-8
CDR3: CASSQDRVTEAFF; DNA: TGTGCCAGCAGCCAAGACAGAGTCACTGAAGCTTTCTTT; length: 13; D: -; J: TRBJ1-1; size: -; V: TRBV5-4
CDR3: CASSLGGGETTGNTQYF; DNA: TGTGCCAGCAGCTTAGGTGGAGGCGAGACTACCGGGAATACGCAGTATTTT; length: 17; D: -; J: TRBJ2-3; size: many; V: TRBV7-6
CDR3: CASSPETSPSYNEQFF; DNA: TGTGCCAGCAGCCCGGAGACTAGCCCATCCTACAATGAGCAGTTCTTC; length: 16; D: TRBD2; J: TRBJ2-1; size: -; V: TRBV14
CDR3: CSASQGAVNNQPQHF; DNA: TGCAGTGCATCACAGGGGGCGGTTAACAATCAGCCCCAGCATTTT; length: 15; D: TRBD1; J: TRBJ1-5; size: -; V: TRBV20-1
CDR3: CASSPPGTGTYGYTF; DNA: TGTGCCAGCTCACCACCAGGGACAGGGACGTATGGCTACACCTTC; length: 15; D: TRBD1; J: TRBJ1-2; size: -; V: TRBV18
CDR3: CASSLEVLVGNEQFF; DNA: TGTGCCAGCAGCTTAGAGGTACTAGTCGGAAATGAGCAGTTCTTC; length: 15; D: -; J: TRBJ2-1; size: -; V: TRBV11-2
CDR3: CASSLWGGRNEQFF; DNA: TGTGCCAGCAGCTTATGGGGGGGGCGCAATGAGCAGTTCTTC; length: 14; D: -; J: TRBJ2-1; size: -; V: TRBV7-2
CDR3: CASSGDTHSGANVLTF; DNA: TGTGCCAGCAGCGGGGACACCCACTCTGGGGCCAACGTCCTGACTTTC; length: 16; D: -; J: TRBJ2-6; size: -; V: TRBV6-2/TRBV6-3
CDR3: CASSPLERGGPHEQYF; DNA: TGTGCCAGCAGCCCCCTCGAGCGGGGGGGACCCCACGAGCAGTACTTC; length: 16; D: TRBD2; J: TRBJ2-7; size: -; V: TRBV7-6
CDR3: CASSFFGGRDTEAFF; DNA: TGTGCCAGCAGCTTTTTCGGGGGCAGGGACACTGAAGCTTTCTTT; length: 15; D: -; J: TRBJ1-1; size: -; V: TRBV7-9
CDR3: CASSNEAGSYNEQFF; DNA: TGTGCCAGCAGCAACGAAGCGGGGAGCTACAATGAGCAGTTCTTC; length: 15; D: TRBD2; J: TRBJ2-1; size: few; V: TRBV7-8
CDR3: CASSPPGLAVPYEQYF; DNA: TGTGCCAGCAGTCCTCCAGGACTAGCGGTCCCCTACGAGCAGTACTTC; length: 16; D: TRBD2; J: TRBJ2-7; size: few; V: TRBV27
CDR3: CASSSGLGLVAFF; DNA: TGCGCCAGCAGCTCCGGACTAGGGTTGGTAGCTTTCTTT; length: 13; D: -; J: TRBJ1-1; size: -; V: TRBV5-1
CDR3: CAISWDGNAGNTIYF; DNA: TGTGCCATCAGTTGGGACGGGAACGCTGGAAACACCATATATTTT; length: 15; D: -; J: TRBJ1-3; size: few; V: TRBV10-3
CDR3: CASLAGTGGANTEAFF; DNA: TGTGCCAGCTTGGCCGGGACAGGGGGCGCGAATACTGAAGCTTTCTTT; length: 16; D: TRBD1; J: TRBJ1-1; size: -; V: TRBV18
CDR3: CASSVSFRADTQYF; DNA: TGTGCCAGCAGCGTCTCCTTTAGGGCGGATACGCAGTATTTT; length: 14; D: -; J: TRBJ2-3; size: many; V: TRBV7-2
CDR3: CASNYGQNYGYTF; DNA: TGTGCCAGCAATTATGGGCAGAACTATGGCTACACCTTC; length: 13; D: -; J: TRBJ1-2; size: many; V: TRBV6-2/TRBV6-3
CDR3: CAADGSGRVGGTEQFF; DNA: TGTGCCGCCGATGGGAGCGGGAGAGTGGGGGGGACTGAGCAGTTCTTC; length: 16; D: TRBD2; J: TRBJ2-1; size: -; V: TRBV10-3
CDR3: CASTYRGAAETQYF; DNA: TGTGCCAGCACCTATAGGGGGGCGGCGGAGACCCAGTACTTC; length: 14; D: -; J: TRBJ2-5; size: -; V: TRBV6-5
CDR3: CASSGRGGTEAFF; DNA: TGTGCCAGCAGCGGTCGTGGAGGCACTGAAGCTTTCTTT; length: 13; D: -; J: TRBJ1-1; size: many; V: TRBV7-2
CDR3: CASSIDHWGTSYNEQFF; DNA: TGTGCCAGTAGTATAGATCACTGGGGTACTTCCTACAATGAGCAGTTCTTC; length: 17; D: -; J: TRBJ2-1; size: -; V: TRBV19
CDR3: CASSPTLATSPIQYF; DNA: TGTGCCAGCAGCCCGACTCTCGCGACTAGCCCAATTCAGTACTTC; length: 15; D: TRBD2; J: TRBJ2-4; size: -; V: TRBV7-2
CDR3: CASSLWGRTEAFF; DNA: TGTGCCAGCAGCTTATGGGGTCGCACTGAAGCTTTCTTT; length: 13; D: -; J: TRBJ1-1; size: -; V: TRBV7-2
CDR3: CASSYSGRVGTFF; DNA: TGTGCCAGCAGTTACTCTGGCAGGGTTGGAACTTTCTTT; length: 13; D: -; J: TRBJ1-1; size: -; V: TRBV6-2/TRBV6-3
CDR3: CASTYQGAGEKLFF; DNA: TGTGCCAGCACCTATCAGGGGGCGGGTGAAAAACTGTTTTTT; length: 14; D: TRBD1; J: TRBJ1-4; size: few; V: TRBV7-2
CDR3: CASSEEWTNTGELFF; DNA: TGTGCCAGCAGCGAGGAGTGGACGAACACCGGGGAGCTGTTTTTT; length: 15; D: -; J: TRBJ2-2; size: few; V: TRBV5-5